The 5 T cell receptor beta chains given below trace back to one sample, sequenced in a study of long-term antiretroviral therapy in people with HIV. Survey-level immunoSEQ v3.0 assays were run. Assay: immunoSEQ multiplex PCR; the TCRdb copy retains only in-frame clones and omits some. The repertoire has tens of thousands of clones, around 97% of them found once; the top ten carry 2.9%. The source material was unsorted PBMCs, sampled 6.9 years after starting antiretroviral therapy. Receptors originate from a man between 25 and 39 years old with HIV.

The rearrangement joins TRBV5-1 to TRBJ2-2; TRBD2 is a possible D gene (5 bases). Germline V gives CDR1 SGHRS, CDR2 YFSETQ. CDR3 size: 14 residues. V lost 3 bases, J lost 5 bases, and 11 bases lay in between. CDR3: CASSSPGRTGELFF. In nucleotides, the CDR3 is TGCGCCAGCAGCTCCCCGGGAAGGACCGGGGAGCTGTTTTTT.

V is TRBV7-2 and J is TRBJ2-7; D is unclear. The CDR3 loop spans 14 amino acids. Trimming stripped 0 bases from V and 2 bases from J, with 8 bases between. The germline gives CDR1 SGHTA, CDR2 FQGNSA. CDR3 residues: CASSLARNPYEQYF. The CDR3 DNA reads TGTGCCAGCAGCTTAGCCCGGAACCCCTACGAGCAGTACTTC.

The CDR3 protein is CASTPGQSNNQPQHF. As DNA, the CDR3 is TGTGCCAGCACCCCGGGACAGTCAAACAATCAGCCCCAGCATTTT. The genes are TRBV9 and TRBJ1-5; 7 bases match TRBD1. Trimming at V came to 6 bases and at J to 3 bases, leaving 9 bases not matched to a gene. CDR3 length: 15 amino acids. The germline V gene has CDR1 SGDLS and CDR2 YYNGEE.

The chain carries TRBV25-1 and TRBJ1-4; D gene uncertain. The germline V gene encodes CDR1 MGHDK and CDR2 SYGVNS. The CDR3 consists of 13 residues. Trimming cost V 6 bases and J 5 bases, with 10 bases left between them. The CDR3 is CASRPLPNEKLFF. The CDR3 nucleotides read TGTGCCAGCAGACCCCTACCGAATGAAAAACTGTTTTTT.

The chain has TRBV10-2 and TRBJ2-7, with D possibly being TRBD1 (5 bases). There are 13 residues in the CDR3. CDR1 and CDR2 (germline): WSHSY, SAAADI. V lost 6 bases to trimming and J lost 0 bases, with 9 bases between them. The CDR3 coding sequence is TGCGCCAGCAGGACAGTTTTCTCCTACGAGCAGTACTTC. It codes for CASRTVFSYEQYF.